The 23 T cell receptor beta chains below come from one sample, sequenced in a study of cytomegalovirus exposure and HLA in healthy donors. The table came from immunoSEQ multiplex PCR; TCRdb's copy has only in-frame clones and leaves some out. The table shows more than 85,000 clones, with about 95% occurring only once. Material for sequencing was PBMCs. Receptors originate from a woman between 18 and 30 years old in good health and CMV-seronegative.

The chain combines TRBV6-6 with TRBJ2-1, with D possibly TRBD2 on 6 matching bases. The CDR3 covers 14 residues. Germline CDR1 and CDR2: MNHNY and SVGAGI (reference sequence). V shed 0 bases and J shed 6 bases, with 9 bases lying between them. CDR3 region: CASSYSKGGNEQFF. The CDR3 DNA is TGTGCCAGCAGTTACTCGAAGGGAGGCAATGAGCAGTTCTTC.

The sample holds one count of this clone. The chain links TRBV20-1 to TRBJ2-3, with D possibly TRBD2 on 6 matching bases. Per germline, CDR1 DFQATT and CDR2 SNEGSKA (reference sequence). The CDR3 extends over 11 amino acids. Trimming left V 5 bases short and J 7 bases short, with 10 bases between. The CDR3 sequence is CSAGGPNTQYF. The CDR3 coding sequence is TGCAGTGCTGGAGGGCCCAATACGCAGTATTTT.

This CDR3 is CASSLYYSSYNEQFF. The CDR3 DNA reads TGCGCCAGCAGCTTGTACTACTCCAGCTACAATGAGCAGTTCTTC. This chain uses TRBV5-1 with TRBJ2-1; no firm D call. This CDR3 region has 15 residues. Germline V CDR1 and CDR2: SGHRS, YFSETQ. V lost 1 base, J lost 3 bases, and 11 bases lay in between.

The rearrangement joins TRBV4-1 to TRBJ2-7, with 11 bases identical to TRBD1. V shed 10 bases and J 2 bases; nucleotides not matched to a gene: 4. The CDR3 totals 13 residues. Germline V lookup: CDR1 MGHRA, CDR2 YSYEKL. The DNA for the CDR3 is TGCGCCACCGGGGGACAGGGGGCCTACGAGCAGTACTTC. Its translation is CATGGQGAYEQYF.

The chain has TRBV27 and TRBJ1-6; possible D gene TRBD1, 6 bases. In germline, CDR1 is MNHEY, CDR2 SMNVEV (reference sequence). The CDR3 length is 14 residues. Trimming stripped 3 bases from V and 6 bases from J, with 9 bases between. The CDR3 reads CASSFTGSNSPLHF. Here the CDR3 DNA reads TGTGCCAGCAGTTTTACAGGGAGTAATTCACCCCTCCACTTT.

This rearrangement joins TRBV2 to TRBJ1-2, with D possibly being TRBD1 (6 bases). CDR3 length: 13 residues. The V gene lost 4 bases and the J gene lost 2 bases, with 8 bases spanning the gap. Germline V gives CDR1 SNHLY, CDR2 FYNNEI. CDR3 bases: TGTGCCAGCAGTGGGACAGAGAACTATGGCTACACCTTC. Translation: CASSGTENYGYTF. Based on the CDR3 plus reference TRBV2 and TRBJ1-2, the full variable domain is EPEVTQTPSHQVTQMGQEVILRCVPISNHLYFYWYRQILGQKVEFLVSFYNNEISEKSEIFDDQFSVERPDGSNFTLKIRSTKLEDSAMYFCASSGTENYGYTFGSGTRLTVV.

This clone has only one observation. This chain uses TRBV6-5 with TRBJ1-2, with D maybe TRBD1 (6 bases). V was shortened by 11 bases and J by 5 bases, with 9 bases between the two germline ends. The CDR3 length is 10 residues. The germline V gene encodes CDR1 MNHEY and CDR2 SVGAGI. The CDR3 loop reads CAAGQYGYTF. CDR3 DNA sequence: TGTGCCGCCGGACAGTATGGCTACACCTTC.

This clone showed up just once. The rearrangement links TRBV19 to TRBJ1-5; possibly TRBD1 for D (6 bases). This CDR3 contains 14 residues. Germline V gene data show CDR1 as LNHDA and CDR2 as SQIVND (reference sequence). Trimming shortened V by 6 bases and J by 11 bases, and 20 bases separated the two germline ends. The CDR3 loop is CASRRTDPAPSQHF. DNA for the CDR3: TGTGCCAGTAGGAGGACAGACCCCGCACCGTCCCAGCATTTT. Combining the CDR3 with reference TRBV19 and TRBJ1-5 gives the whole variable domain DGGITQSPKYLFRKEGQNVTLSCEQNLNHDAMYWYRQDPGQGLRLIYYSQIVNDFQKGDIAEGYSVSREKKESFPLTVTSAQKNPTAFYLCASRRTDPAPSQHFGDGTRLSIL.

This chain uses TRBV19 with TRBJ2-1, with a possible D match to TRBD2 (5 bases). V lost 9 bases to trimming and J lost 3 bases, with 24 bases between them. The CDR3 is 17 residues long. Per the germline V gene, CDR1 is LNHDA and CDR2 is SQIVND (reference sequence). In DNA form, the CDR3 reads TGTGCCAGCCGTGGCTGGAGTGGAGCGGAATTCTACAATGAGCAGTTCTTC. Its protein is CASRGWSGAEFYNEQFF.

The J gene is TRBJ2-5, the V gene TRBV6-5; possible D gene TRBD2, 6 bases. Per germline, CDR1 MNHEY and CDR2 SVGAGI. V lost 8 bases, J lost 2 bases, and 18 bases lay in between. The CDR3 has 15 amino acids. The CDR3 DNA sequence: TGTGCCAGCGCAACTCAACCGGGACTGCAAGAGACCCAGTACTTC. Protein product: CASATQPGLQETQYF.

The V call is TRBV28, the J call TRBJ2-7, with a possible D match to TRBD2 (6 bases). The germline CDR1 and CDR2 sequences are MDHEN and SYDVKM. V lost 2 bases to trimming and J lost 2 bases, with 22 bases between them. This CDR3 has 18 amino acids. The CDR3 reads CASSLPYTGDPPPYEQYF. The DNA for the CDR3 is TGTGCCAGCAGTTTACCTTATACGGGGGACCCCCCTCCCTACGAGCAGTACTTC.

This sequence joins TRBV5-4 and TRBJ2-2; the D gene is possibly TRBD2 (5 bases). Trimming shortened V by 4 bases and J by 4 bases, and 14 bases separated the two germline ends. Germline V gene sequence: CDR1 SGHNT, CDR2 YYREEE (reference sequence). The CDR3 runs to 15 residues. CDR3 protein: CASSPPLGSTGELFF. The DNA of the CDR3 is TGTGCCAGCAGCCCCCCACTAGGTAGCACCGGGGAGCTGTTTTTT.

This chain connects TRBV5-1 to TRBJ2-1; D remains ambiguous. Germline CDR1 SGHRS, CDR2 YFSETQ. The CDR3 extends over 15 amino acids. V lost 4 bases to trimming and J lost 0 bases, with 11 bases between them. CDR3 coding DNA: TGCGCCAGCAGCGGAAGCGCCAGCTCCTACAATGAGCAGTTCTTC. It is translated as CASSGSASSYNEQFF.

This clone was found a few times. V usage is TRBV29-1 and J usage is TRBJ2-7; 10 bases match TRBD2. Germline V lookup: CDR1 SQVTM, CDR2 ANQGSEA. This CDR3 contains 15 residues. With 1 base clipped from V and 3 bases from J, the junction kept 6 bases outside the gene matches. In nucleotides, the CDR3 is TGCAGCGTTGAAGGAAGGACTAGCGGAGACTACGAGCAGTACTTC. This gives the protein CSVEGRTSGDYEQYF.

The chain carries TRBV23-1 and TRBJ1-3, with D unclear. TRBV23-1 is assigned to the ORF class and has an uncertain function. V lost 4 bases and J 0 bases, leaving 19 bases between the germline ends. The CDR3 is made up of 18 amino acids. The CDR3 loop reads CASSLSFCRVNSGNTIYF. CDR3 DNA sequence: TGCGCCAGCAGTCTCAGTTTCTGTCGGGTTAACTCTGGAAACACCATATATTTT.

The chain employs TRBV21-1 and TRBJ1-4; TRBD1 was called by the table and not checked on the DNA. TRBV21-1 is assigned pseudogene status. The CDR3 covers 13 residues. The CDR3 reads CAGDRGQGEKLFF. The CDR3, as DNA: TGTGCCGGCGACAGGGGGCAAGGTGAAAAACTGTTTTTT.

V and J are TRBV30 and TRBJ1-1, with 12 bases that match TRBD1. Germline V lookup: CDR1 GTSNPN, CDR2 SVGIG (reference sequence). Trimming cost V 5 bases and J 6 bases; bases outside gene matches: 1. This CDR3 region has 12 residues. DNA of the CDR3: TGTGCCTGGGGGACAGGGGGCCCTGAAGCTTTCTTT. Amino acids: CAWGTGGPEAFF.

This chain uses TRBV28 with TRBJ1-1; TRBD1 matches at 8 bases. CDR1 is MDHEN, CDR2 SYDVKM, per germline. V was clipped by 3 bases and J by 5 bases; unmatched bases: 8. CDR3 length: 15 amino acids. The CDR3 DNA reads as TGTGCCAGCAGTTTCCTGACAGGGGCGGAGACTGAAGCTTTCTTT. This encodes CASSFLTGAETEAFF.

This chain joins TRBV6-5 and TRBJ2-1; perhaps TRBD1 as D (6 bases). The CDR3 runs to 16 residues. The ends were cut back, 2 bases at V and 8 bases at J, with 19 bases in the middle. Germline CDR1 and CDR2: MNHEY and SVGAGI. Here the CDR3 reads CASSYPSGAGRDEQFF. The CDR3 region has the DNA TGTGCCAGCAGTTACCCCTCAGGGGCCGGTCGGGATGAGCAGTTCTTC.

This sequence joins TRBV27 and TRBJ2-3; TRBD2 matches at 9 bases. With V trimmed by 3 bases and J by 0 bases, 13 bases remained unmatched. Germline V CDR1 and CDR2: MNHEY, SMNVEV (reference sequence). This CDR3 comprises 19 residues. The CDR3 DNA is TGTGCCAGCAGTTTCAGGGGAGCGGGGGGAATTTCTAGCACAGATACGCAGTATTTT. Its translation is CASSFRGAGGISSTDTQYF.

In regard to this clone: Other DNA sequences from this sample encode an identical CDR3 as well. The chain uses TRBV7-9 and TRBJ2-1, with 10 bases that match TRBD2. This CDR3 has 15 residues. Germline V gene sequence: CDR1 SEHNR, CDR2 FQNEAQ (reference sequence). J gave up 4 bases and V 1 base, and 1 base lay outside the gene matches. CDR3 sequence: CASSLGSGGYNEQFF. DNA for the CDR3: TGTGCCAGCAGCTTAGGTAGCGGGGGGTACAATGAGCAGTTCTTC.

The J gene is TRBJ2-1, the V gene TRBV27; TRBD1 matches 12 bases. Trimming cost V 2 bases and J 6 bases; bases outside gene matches: 8. CDR3 length: 17 residues. Germline V gives CDR1 MNHEY, CDR2 SMNVEV (reference sequence). The CDR3, as DNA: TGTGCCAGCAGTTTAAGGAGCACGGGACAGGGGGCCAATGAGCAGTTCTTC. It yields the protein CASSLRSTGQGANEQFF.

This CDR3 reads CASSPPGTGFRNEKLFF. CDR3 nucleotide sequence: TGTGCCAGCAGCCCCCCCGGGACAGGGTTTCGAAATGAAAAACTGTTTTTT. The chain carries TRBV7-2 and TRBJ1-4; 9 nucleotides line up with TRBD1. CDR3 length equals 17 residues. Germline CDR1 SGHTA, CDR2 FQGNSA. The J segment lost 5 bases and the V segment lost 5 bases, leaving 12 bases of the junction unmatched.